Each of the 5 T cell receptor beta chains below was sequenced from the same sample in a study of CDR3 diversity in severe acne. TCRdb re-called the PCR reads through MiXCR, storing one row per CDR3 protein. The data show approximately 97,000 distinct CDR3 sequences, approximately 47% seen once. The source material was blood. The receptors here all came from a male donor with acne.

About this clonotype: A much larger clone differs from this one at a single base, so this may be a read error. This chain links TRBV10-3 with TRBJ2-3; D tentatively reads TRBD1 or TRBD2 (6 bases each). This CDR3 has 11 amino acids. Germline V gives CDR1 ENHRY, CDR2 SYGVKD. Trimming took 11 bases from V and 6 from J, leaving 12 bases between them. CDR3 in DNA: TGTGCCTTGGAAGGGGGGGATACGCAGTATTTT. The encoded protein is CALEGGDTQYF.

The CDR3 spells CASSEAGTSISNEQFF. The CDR3 coding sequence is TGTGCCAGCAGCGAAGCCGGGACTAGCATCAGCAATGAGCAGTTCTTC. V is TRBV7-9 and J is TRBJ2-7; the match to TRBD2 covers 9 bases. The end of the DNA is better explained by TRBJ2-1, so the J call may be wrong. Germline CDR1 reads SEHNR; CDR2 reads FQNEAQ (reference sequence). This CDR3 has 16 amino acids.

This clonotype has a handful of counts. CDR3 bases: TGTGCCACCAGCGAGGGGCTCTCTGGGGCCAACGTCCTGACTTTC. Translating gives CATSEGLSGANVLTF. The rearrangement uses TRBV15 and TRBJ2-6; D tentatively fits TRBD1 or TRBD2 (5 bases each). This CDR3 contains 15 residues. The germline V gene has CDR1 LNHNV and CDR2 YYDKDF (reference sequence). The V gene lost 5 bases and the J gene lost 0 bases, with 8 bases spanning the gap.

The chain combines TRBV24-1 with TRBJ1-2; 7 bases agree with TRBD1. Looked up from germline, CDR1 is KGHDR and CDR2 is SFDVKD. Trimming cost V 6 bases and J 3 bases; bases outside gene matches: 6. This CDR3 spans 14 amino acids. CDR3 in amino acids: CATSNRGLDYGYTF. For the CDR3, the DNA is TGTGCCACCAGTAACAGGGGCTTAGACTATGGCTACACCTTC.

V and J are TRBV5-1 and TRBJ2-3; 8 nucleotides line up with TRBD1. The CDR3 spans 16 residues. V dropped 4 bases and J dropped 3; count of bases not matched to a gene: 10. The germline CDR1 and CDR2 sequences are SGHRS and YFSETQ. The CDR3 DNA reads as TGCGCCAGCAGCGTTGCGCAGGGGGCGAGGACAGATACGCAGTATTTT. This sequence encodes CASSVAQGARTDTQYF.